This T cell receptor (beta chain) was profiled in a study of beta chain features in type 1 diabetes. Every bit of the isolated RNA underwent reverse transcription, so sequencing read expressed TCRB transcripts. The protocol was immunoSEQ multiplex PCR, while the TCRdb copy is restricted to in-frame clones and leaves out a portion. The sample lists about 280,000 clones, 15% occurring once. Study results and caveats: A cDNA-based sequencing approach could over-represent cells with high TCR expression. Type 1 diabetes patients had TCRB CDR3s that were shorter (moderately but significantly so) in all four CD4+ subsets.

Sorting with CD45RO/CCR7/CD25/CD127/CD95/CD27 yielded naive, central memory, regulatory and stem-like memory CD4+ cells. The CDR3 is 13 amino acids. V lost 2 bases to trimming and J lost 5 bases, with 10 bases between them. Per the germline V gene, CDR1 is SGHNT and CDR2 is YYREEE (reference sequence). This clone was detected a few times. The antigen remains undetermined. The specimen sequenced was naive CD4+ T cells from blood. The receptor was derived from a young man with type 1 diabetes. The chain carries TRBV5-4 and TRBJ2-5, with D possibly TRBD1 on 7 matching bases. The CDR3 DNA follows: TGTGCCAGCAGCTTACCAGGGGGGGAGACCCAGTACTTC. As protein: CASSLPGGETQYF.